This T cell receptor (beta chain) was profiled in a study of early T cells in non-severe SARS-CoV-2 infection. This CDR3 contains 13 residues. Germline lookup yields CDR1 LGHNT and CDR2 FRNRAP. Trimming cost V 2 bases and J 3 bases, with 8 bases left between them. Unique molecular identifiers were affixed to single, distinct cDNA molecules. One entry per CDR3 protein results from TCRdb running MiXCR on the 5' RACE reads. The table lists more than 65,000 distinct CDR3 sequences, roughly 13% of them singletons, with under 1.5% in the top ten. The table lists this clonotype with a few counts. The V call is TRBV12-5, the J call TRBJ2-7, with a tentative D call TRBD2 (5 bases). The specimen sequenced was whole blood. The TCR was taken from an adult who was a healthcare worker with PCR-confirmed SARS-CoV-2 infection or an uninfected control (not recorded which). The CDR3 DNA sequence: TGTGCTAGTGGTTTGCTGGGAGACTACGAGCAGTACTTC. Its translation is CASGLLGDYEQYF.